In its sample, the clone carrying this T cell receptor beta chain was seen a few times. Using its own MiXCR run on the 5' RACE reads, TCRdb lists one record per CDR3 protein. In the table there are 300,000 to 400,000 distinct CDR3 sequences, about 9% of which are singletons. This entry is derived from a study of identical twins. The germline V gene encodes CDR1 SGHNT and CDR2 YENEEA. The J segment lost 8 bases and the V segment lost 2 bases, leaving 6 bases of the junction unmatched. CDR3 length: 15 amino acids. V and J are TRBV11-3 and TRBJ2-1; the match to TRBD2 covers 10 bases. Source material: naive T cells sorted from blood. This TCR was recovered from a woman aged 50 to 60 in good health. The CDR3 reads CASSLRSGRGHEQFF. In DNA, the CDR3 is TGTGCCAGCAGCTTACGAAGCGGGAGGGGGCATGAGCAGTTCTTC.